This T cell receptor (beta chain) stems from a study of response to subunit inactivated influenza vaccine. Whole-study findings and limits: It was suggested by the authors that few new T cells are recruited by each seasonal influenza vaccination.

TCRdb recomputed calls from the RT-PCR reads with MiXCR, one row per CDR3 protein. The data hold about 700,000 distinct CDR3 sequences, with less than 20% observed a single time. CDR1 is SNHLY, CDR2 FYNNEI, per germline. This CDR3 has 15 amino acids. The V gene end was trimmed by 8 bases and the J gene end by 5 bases; junction bases not matched to a gene: 12. Comment on this clonotype: Antigen: not known.

The rearrangement uses TRBV2 and TRBJ2-3; TRBD2 matches 8 bases. The sequences come from PBMCs from blood, collected approximately 13 days after vaccination. The receptor's source is a man over 45 who received an inactivated influenza vaccine. CDR3 nucleotide sequence: TGTGCCAGCGCCCCCAGCGGGAGTATAGGAGATACGCAGTATTTT. Protein sequence: CASAPSGSIGDTQYF. Supplemented by reference TRBV2 and TRBJ2-3, the full variable domain reads EPEVTQTPSHQVTQMGQEVILRCVPISNHLYFYWYRQILGQKVEFLVSFYNNEISEKSEIFDDQFSVERPDGSNFTLKIRSTKLEDSAMYFCASAPSGSIGDTQYFGPGTRLTVL.